This TCR beta chain comes out of a study of T cells expressing NK-cell markers. The overall study: It was sorted CD3+CD56+NKG2C+, CD3+CD56+NKG2C- and CD3+CD56-NKG2C+ T cells that supplied the TCR beta repertoires.

The CDR3 covers 12 residues. 5'RACE template switching with UMIs generated TCR beta cDNA. TCRdb reworked the 5' RACE reads into one entry per CDR3 protein, no DNA. This sample's table has tens of thousands of distinct CDR3 sequences. The V gene is TRBV23-1, the J gene TRBJ2-7. TRBV23-1 is recorded as an ORF, its role being uncertain. This clonotype was sampled from a woman aged 18-70 years in good health. The sequenced material came from blood T cells: a sorted CD56 or NKG2C T cell subset, CD4+ or CD8+ T cells, or bulk PBMC T cells (not recorded which). The CDR3 sequence: CASSRTFYEQYF.